This T cell receptor beta chain comes out of a study of T-cell reconstitution after alpha-beta-depleted transplantation in children. CDR1 and CDR2 from the germline V gene are SGHRS and YFSETQ. The CDR3 loop spans 16 amino acids. With V trimmed by 2 bases and J by 3 bases, 7 bases remained unmatched. It was with unique molecular identifiers that the TCRbeta library was prepared. TCRdb reanalysed the PCR reads using MiXCR and keeps one entry per CDR3 protein. The sample lists about 540,000 distinct CDR3 sequences; around 17% were seen once. The TCR comes from a human donor who donated a stem cell graft to a child with acute lymphoblastic leukemia. The chain couples TRBV5-1 to TRBJ2-3; TRBD2 matches at 9 bases. Here the sequenced sample was PBMCs from the stem cell graft donor, taken from the stem cell graft. CDR3 nucleotide sequence: TGCGCCAGCAGCTTAGGTAATGGACTAGCGACAGATACGCAGTATTTT. Amino acid sequence: CASSLGNGLATDTQYF.